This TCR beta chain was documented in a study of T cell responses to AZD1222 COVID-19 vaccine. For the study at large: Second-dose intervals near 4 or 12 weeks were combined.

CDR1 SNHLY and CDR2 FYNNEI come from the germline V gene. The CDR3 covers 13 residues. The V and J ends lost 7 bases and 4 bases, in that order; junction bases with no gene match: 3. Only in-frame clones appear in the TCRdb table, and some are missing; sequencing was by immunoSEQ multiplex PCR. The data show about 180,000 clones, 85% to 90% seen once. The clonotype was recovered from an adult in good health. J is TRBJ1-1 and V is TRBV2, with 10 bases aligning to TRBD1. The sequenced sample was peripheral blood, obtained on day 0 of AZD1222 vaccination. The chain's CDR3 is CASTGDRGTEAFF. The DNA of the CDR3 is TGTGCCAGCACCGGGGACAGGGGCACTGAAGCTTTCTTT. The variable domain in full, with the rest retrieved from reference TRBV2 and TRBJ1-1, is EPEVTQTPSHQVTQMGQEVILRCVPISNHLYFYWYRQILGQKVEFLVSFYNNEISEKSEIFDDQFSVERPDGSNFTLKIRSTKLEDSAMYFCASTGDRGTEAFFGQGTRLTVV.